The present TCR beta chain was sequenced within a study of shared clonotypes between healthy human individuals. Sequencing was performed with immunoSEQ multiplex PCR; in TCRdb, only in-frame clones are kept and a portion is missing. The sample has some 1,100,000 clones; about four fifths are singletons. There are 14 residues in the CDR3. Trimming stripped 3 bases from V and 0 bases from J, with 9 bases between. Germline V gives CDR1 GTSNPN, CDR2 SVGIG (reference sequence). J is TRBJ1-3 and V is TRBV30; possible D gene TRBD1, 5 bases. This sequence originates from a man younger than 30 in good health. Some clones in this sample may be carry-over from other donors' samples. The sample taken for sequencing was memory CD4+ T cells from PBMCs. Regarding subset: CD45RA-negative fraction. Written as DNA, the CDR3 is TGTGCCTGGAGACAGGTCAGCTCTGGAAACACCATATATTTT. This encodes CAWRQVSSGNTIYF.